This record concerns one T cell receptor (beta chain) sequence. No antigen is known for it. Libraries of naive CD8 cells were prepared from 20,000 to 1,000,000 sorted cells using 10%, 30% or 50% RNA. This entry is derived from a study of molecular identifiers for immune sequencing clone quantification. TCRdb reanalysed the PCR reads using MiXCR and keeps one entry per CDR3 protein. The data show more than 450,000 distinct CDR3 sequences, with about 21% seen just once and approximately 0.84% held by the top ten. Trimming stripped 4 bases from V and 2 bases from J, with 18 bases between. Germline values: CDR1 SGHAT, CDR2 FQNNGV. The CDR3 has 17 residues. Study conclusions and caveats: In naive cells, clones above 20 RNA copies held under 1% of molecules, whereas in effector cells they held over 98%. Shared barcodes on identical TCR molecules could underestimate the sizes of highly expanded clones.

The sequenced sample consisted of naive CD8+ T cells from blood, with Jurkat cell RNA spiked in. The sample's subset: FACS-sorted CD8+CD4-CCR7+CD45RA+ naive T cells. The chain couples TRBV11-2 to TRBJ2-1, with D uncertain. The receptor comes from a human donor in good health. Some libraries in this study had Jurkat cell RNA spiked in. DNA for the CDR3: TGTGCCAGCAGCTACGATAACCGGTTCCTTACCTACAATGAGCAGTTCTTC. Translated: CASSYDNRFLTYNEQFF.